This T cell receptor (beta chain) was recovered during a study of cytomegalovirus exposure and HLA in healthy donors. This clone showed up just a few times. No antigen is known for it. The CDR3 runs 15 residues. CDR1 is LGHNA, CDR2 YNFKEQ, per germline. With V trimmed by 6 bases and J by 5 bases, 10 bases remained unmatched. Primers for the PCR totalled 60 Vbeta and 13 Jbeta. Profiled with immunoSEQ multiplex PCR; TCRdb holds only in-frame clones, not every one. The table records roughly 100,000 clones, around 61% of them present only once. Study-level points and caveats: Follow-up analysis later connected one missense variant in DCLRE1C with trimming of TCR beta V- and J-genes. 164 TCR beta chains were listed as cytomegalovirus-associated. The majority of CMV-associated TCR beta chains were reported as apparently HLA-restricted in a later analysis.

The chain employs TRBV4-2 and TRBJ2-1; 7 bases align to TRBD2. This clonotype was obtained from a woman in her fifties or sixties in good health and CMV-seronegative. The specimen sequenced was PBMCs. CDR3 in DNA: TGTGCCAGCAGGGGGGAGGGTGGGGGGAACAATGAGCAGTTCTTC. Its translation is CASRGEGGGNNEQFF.